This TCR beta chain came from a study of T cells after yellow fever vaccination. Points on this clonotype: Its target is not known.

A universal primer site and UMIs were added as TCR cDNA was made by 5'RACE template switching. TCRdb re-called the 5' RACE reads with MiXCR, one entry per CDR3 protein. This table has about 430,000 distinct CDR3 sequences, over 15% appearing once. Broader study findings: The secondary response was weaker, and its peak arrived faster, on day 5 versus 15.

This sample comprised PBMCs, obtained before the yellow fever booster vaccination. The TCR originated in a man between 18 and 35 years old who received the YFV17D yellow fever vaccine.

DNA of the CDR3: TGTGCCAGCAGCTCGAGGTGGGGCGTGAACACTGAAGCTTTCTTT. It yields the protein CASSSRWGVNTEAFF. The rearrangement links TRBV7-9 to TRBJ1-1, with D possibly TRBD1 on 5 matching bases. CDR1 is SEHNR and CDR2 is FQNEAQ in the germline V gene (reference sequence). The V and J ends lost 4 bases and 0 bases respectively, with 12 bases between them. The CDR3 consists of 15 residues.